The clone carrying this TCR beta chain has only one observation. Its target is not known. Sequenced by immunoSEQ multiplex PCR; TCRdb stores in-frame clones only, minus some. The sample yields roughly 100,000 clones, about 91% seen once. This specimen belongs to a study of identifying expanded T cells in peripheral blood. General study findings and limits: Two-week clone count variance significantly increased as total template count grew.

CDR3 size: 14 residues. V lost 5 bases to trimming and J lost 5 bases; unmatched junction nucleotides: 6. The V gene's germline CDR1 is MNHEY and CDR2 SMNVEV (reference sequence). The chain recombines TRBV27 with TRBJ2-1, with 7 bases that match TRBD1. This sequence originates from a person aged 18-70 years in good health. The sequenced material came from blood. CDR3 protein: CASSPDRRHNEQFF. Written as DNA, the CDR3 is TGTGCCAGCAGTCCGGACAGGCGGCACAATGAGCAGTTCTTC.